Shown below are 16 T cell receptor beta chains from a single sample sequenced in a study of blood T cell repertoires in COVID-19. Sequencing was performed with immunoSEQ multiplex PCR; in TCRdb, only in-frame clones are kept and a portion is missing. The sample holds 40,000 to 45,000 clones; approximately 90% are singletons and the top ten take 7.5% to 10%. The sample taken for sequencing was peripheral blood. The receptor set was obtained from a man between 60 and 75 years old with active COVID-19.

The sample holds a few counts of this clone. CDR3 nucleotide sequence: TGTGCCAGTAGTCTAGCGGGCCGAGGGAATGAGCAGTTCTTC. Protein: CASSLAGRGNEQFF. The rearrangement links TRBV19 to TRBJ2-1, with 8 bases identical to TRBD2. The V gene end was trimmed by 5 bases and the J gene end by 7 bases; junction bases not matched to a gene: 7. Per germline, CDR1 LNHDA and CDR2 SQIVND (reference sequence). The CDR3 is 14 residues long. Supplemented by reference TRBV19 and TRBJ2-1, the full variable domain reads DGGITQSPKYLFRKEGQNVTLSCEQNLNHDAMYWYRQDPGQGLRLIYYSQIVNDFQKGDIAEGYSVSREKKESFPLTVTSAQKNPTAFYLCASSLAGRGNEQFFGPGTRLTVL.

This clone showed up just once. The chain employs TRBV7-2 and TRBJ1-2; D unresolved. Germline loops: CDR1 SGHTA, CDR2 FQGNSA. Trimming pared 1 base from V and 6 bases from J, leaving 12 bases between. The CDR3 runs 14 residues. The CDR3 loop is CASSLGGLLDGYTF. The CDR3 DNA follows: TGTGCCAGCAGCTTAGGTGGCTTGCTGGATGGCTACACCTTC.

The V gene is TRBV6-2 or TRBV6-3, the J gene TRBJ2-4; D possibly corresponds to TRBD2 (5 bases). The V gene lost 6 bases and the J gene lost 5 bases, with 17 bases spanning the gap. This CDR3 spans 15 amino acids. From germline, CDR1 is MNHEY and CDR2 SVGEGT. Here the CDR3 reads CASSLTRGTQNIQYF. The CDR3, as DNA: TGTGCCAGCAGCCTTACTCGGGGAACTCAAAACATTCAGTACTTC.

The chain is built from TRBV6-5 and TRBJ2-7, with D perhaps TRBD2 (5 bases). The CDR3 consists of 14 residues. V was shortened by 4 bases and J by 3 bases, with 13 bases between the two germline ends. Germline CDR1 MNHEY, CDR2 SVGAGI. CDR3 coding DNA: TGTGCCAGCAGTTCCTATAGGAGGAACTACGAGCAGTACTTC. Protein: CASSSYRRNYEQYF.

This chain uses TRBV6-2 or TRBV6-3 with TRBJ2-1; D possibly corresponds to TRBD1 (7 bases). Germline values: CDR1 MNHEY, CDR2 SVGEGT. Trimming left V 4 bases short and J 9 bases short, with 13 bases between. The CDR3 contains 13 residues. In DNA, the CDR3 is TGTGCCAGCAGTTTACAGGGGAGGTCTGAGCAGTTCTTC. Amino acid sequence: CASSLQGRSEQFF.

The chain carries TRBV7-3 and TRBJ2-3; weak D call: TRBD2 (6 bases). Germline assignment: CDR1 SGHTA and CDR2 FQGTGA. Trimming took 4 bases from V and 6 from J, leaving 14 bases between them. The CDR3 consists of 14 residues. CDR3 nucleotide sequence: TGTGCCAGCAGCTCTTGGCGGGACTCCGATACGCAGTATTTT. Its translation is CASSSWRDSDTQYF.

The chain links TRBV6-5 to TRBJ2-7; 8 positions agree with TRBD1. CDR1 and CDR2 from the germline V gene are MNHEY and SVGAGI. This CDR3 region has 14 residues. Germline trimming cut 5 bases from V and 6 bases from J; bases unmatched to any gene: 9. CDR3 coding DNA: TGTGCCAGCAGTCGGGACAGGCCATTAGGCGAGCAGTACTTC. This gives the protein CASSRDRPLGEQYF.

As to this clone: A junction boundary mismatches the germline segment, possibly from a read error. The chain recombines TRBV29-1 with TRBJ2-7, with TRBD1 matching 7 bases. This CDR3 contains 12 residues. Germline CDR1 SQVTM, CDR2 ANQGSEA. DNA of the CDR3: TGCAGCGTTGAAGTACAGGGGCACCGTCGTAAGTTC. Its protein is CSVEVQGHRRKF.

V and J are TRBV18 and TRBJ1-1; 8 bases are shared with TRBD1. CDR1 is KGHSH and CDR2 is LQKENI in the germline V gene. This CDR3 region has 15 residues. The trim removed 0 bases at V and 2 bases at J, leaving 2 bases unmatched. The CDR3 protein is CASSPPAGGNTEAFF. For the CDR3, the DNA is TGTGCCAGCTCACCACCGGCAGGGGGCAACACTGAAGCTTTCTTT.

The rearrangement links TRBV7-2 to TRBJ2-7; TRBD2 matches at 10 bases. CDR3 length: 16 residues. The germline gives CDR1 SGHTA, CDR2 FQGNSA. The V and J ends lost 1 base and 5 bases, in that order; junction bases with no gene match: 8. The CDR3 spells CASSLGSTSGSDEQYF. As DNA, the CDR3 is TGTGCCAGCAGCTTAGGATCGACTAGCGGGTCCGACGAGCAGTACTTC.

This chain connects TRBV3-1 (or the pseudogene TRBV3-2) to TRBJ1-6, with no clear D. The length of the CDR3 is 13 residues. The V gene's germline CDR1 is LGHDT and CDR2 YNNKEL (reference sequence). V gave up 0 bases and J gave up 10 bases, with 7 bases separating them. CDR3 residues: CASSQEMQSPLHF. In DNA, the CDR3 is TGTGCCAGCAGCCAAGAAATGCAGTCACCCCTCCACTTT.

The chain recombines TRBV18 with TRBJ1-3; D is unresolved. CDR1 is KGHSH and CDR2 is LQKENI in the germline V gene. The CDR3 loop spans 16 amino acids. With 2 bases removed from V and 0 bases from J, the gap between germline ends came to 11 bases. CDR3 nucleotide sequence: TGTGCCAGCTCACCATCAAGCCCAAGCTCTGGAAACACCATATATTTT. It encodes CASSPSSPSSGNTIYF.

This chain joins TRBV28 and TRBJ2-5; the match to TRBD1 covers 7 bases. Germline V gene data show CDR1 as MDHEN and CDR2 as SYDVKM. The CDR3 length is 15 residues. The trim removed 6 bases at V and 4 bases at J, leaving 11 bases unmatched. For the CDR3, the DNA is TGTGCCAGCAGCCCGACAGGGTTAGTTACAGAGACCCAGTACTTC. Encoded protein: CASSPTGLVTETQYF.

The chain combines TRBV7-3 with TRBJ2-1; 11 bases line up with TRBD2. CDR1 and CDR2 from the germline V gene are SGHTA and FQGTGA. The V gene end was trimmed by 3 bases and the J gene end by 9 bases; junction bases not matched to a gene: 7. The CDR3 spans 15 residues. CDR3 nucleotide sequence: TGTGCCAGCAGCTTTACTAGCGGGAGTAGTAGTGAGCAGTTCTTC. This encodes CASSFTSGSSSEQFF.

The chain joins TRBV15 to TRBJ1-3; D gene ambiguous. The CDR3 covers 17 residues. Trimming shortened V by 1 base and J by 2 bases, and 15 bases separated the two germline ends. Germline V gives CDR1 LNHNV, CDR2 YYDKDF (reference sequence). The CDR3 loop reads CATSRGAGRQTGNTIYF. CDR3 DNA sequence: TGTGCCACCAGCAGAGGGGCAGGTCGACAAACTGGAAACACCATATATTTT.

The DNA for the CDR3 is TGTGCCAGCCAGGGGGCAAGTGGCTACACCTTC. Its protein product is CASQGASGYTF. The chain uses TRBV10-3 and TRBJ1-2, with 8 bases identical to TRBD1. CDR1 is ENHRY, CDR2 SYGVKD, per germline. Losses at the gene ends were 10 bases for V and 7 bases for J; bases not matched to a gene: 5. The CDR3 has 11 residues.